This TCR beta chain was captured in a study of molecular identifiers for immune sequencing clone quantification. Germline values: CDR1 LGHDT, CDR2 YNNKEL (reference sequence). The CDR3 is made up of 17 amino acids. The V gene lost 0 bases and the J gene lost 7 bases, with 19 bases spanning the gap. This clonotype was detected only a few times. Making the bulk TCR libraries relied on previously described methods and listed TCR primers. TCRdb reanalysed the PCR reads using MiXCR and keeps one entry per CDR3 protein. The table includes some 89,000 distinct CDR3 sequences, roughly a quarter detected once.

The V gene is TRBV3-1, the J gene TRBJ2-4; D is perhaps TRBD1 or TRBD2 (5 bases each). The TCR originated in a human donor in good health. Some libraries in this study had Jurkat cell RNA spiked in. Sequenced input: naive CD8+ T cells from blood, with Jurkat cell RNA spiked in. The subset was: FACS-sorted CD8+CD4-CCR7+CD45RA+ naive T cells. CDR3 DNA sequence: TGTGCCAGCAGCCAAGATCCGGGGCAGGGTAAGGTGAACATTCAGTACTTC. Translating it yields CASSQDPGQGKVNIQYF.